This T cell receptor (beta chain) was captured by sequencing in a study of blood T cell repertoires in COVID-19. Overall study context: Researchers got acute and convalescent COVID-19 samples from the United States, Italy and Spain. Nucleic acid was either cDNA or gDNA, and it came from T cells, B-cell-depleted T cells, or PBMCs.

Original processing methods: Reference gene primers were amplified, and this amplification served to estimate nucleated cell counts. Data came from immunoSEQ multiplex PCR; TCRdb stores just in-frame clones and leaves some out. V and J calls plus clone size are reproduced from that table; the DNA served to infer D and trimming. The table has around 150,000 clones, roughly 79% seen once. Trimming took 6 bases from V and 0 from J, leaving 15 bases between them. The CDR3 consists of 15 residues. Per germline, CDR1 ENHRY and CDR2 SYGVKD. This TCR was recovered from a woman older than 75 with acute or convalescent COVID-19. The chain employs TRBV10-3 and TRBJ2-7, with D uncertain. Material for sequencing was peripheral blood. CDR3 loop: CAIRASETSSYEQYF. CDR3 sequence (DNA): TGTGCCATCAGGGCCTCGGAGACGAGCTCCTACGAGCAGTACTTC.